These T cell receptor beta chains were read from a single sample in a study of naive and memory T cell subsets. TCRdb reprocessed the UMI-ligation and nested PCR reads via MiXCR and lists one record per CDR3 protein. The table lists just over 80,000 distinct CDR3 sequences, about 10% of them singletons. Sequencing input: naive CD8+ T cells from blood. The receptors stem from a human donor in good health. Each CDR3 is given with its conserved first and last residue. D genes are given only for firm matches. The size entry is marked missing in some rows and otherwise reads once, few, many or a size class.

v_gene	j_gene	abundance	d_gene	CDR3aa	CDR3nt
TRBV6-2/TRBV6-3	TRBJ2-7	many	-	CASSYLPGYYEQYF	TGTGCCAGCAGTTACCTACCGGGGTACTACGAGCAGTACTTC
TRBV20-1	TRBJ1-1	-	TRBD1	CSARPNRGSAFF	TGCAGTGCTAGACCCAACAGGGGTTCAGCTTTCTTT
TRBV4-2	TRBJ2-2	few	TRBD2	CASSHGLAGRYADGELFF	TGTGCCAGCAGTCATGGACTAGCGGGGCGTTACGCGGACGGGGAGCTGTTTTTT
TRBV12-3/TRBV12-4	TRBJ1-5	-	-	CASTLGIFQPQHF	TGTGCCAGCACTCTCGGCATCTTTCAGCCCCAGCATTTT
TRBV20-1	TRBJ2-7	many	TRBD1	CSARIDGTGDEQYF	TGCAGTGCTAGAATAGATGGGACAGGGGACGAGCAGTACTTC
TRBV30	TRBJ2-7	-	-	CAWSVRRAFDEQYF	TGTGCCTGGAGTGTGCGCAGGGCTTTCGACGAGCAGTACTTC
TRBV6-5	TRBJ2-3	few	-	CASSYSITGITDTQYF	TGTGCCAGCAGTTACTCGATCACGGGGATCACAGATACGCAGTATTTT
TRBV4-2	TRBJ2-7	many	TRBD2	CASSPREGQVYEQYF	TGTGCCAGCAGCCCTAGGGAGGGGCAGGTTTACGAGCAGTACTTC
TRBV10-2	TRBJ2-7	many	-	CASSRDIYEQYF	TGCGCCAGCAGCAGGGACATTTACGAGCAGTACTTC
TRBV7-9	TRBJ2-7	many	-	CASSLGGQPTYEQYF	TGTGCCAGCAGCTTAGGAGGACAGCCCACCTACGAGCAGTACTTC
TRBV7-2	TRBJ2-3	-	-	CASSLADWKKDTQYF	TGTGCCAGCAGCTTAGCGGATTGGAAGAAAGATACGCAGTATTTT
TRBV13	TRBJ2-7	many	-	CASSPTRDTGPYEQYF	TGTGCCAGCAGCCCCACGAGGGACACTGGTCCCTACGAGCAGTACTTC
TRBV3-1	TRBJ2-6	-	-	CASSQDWRTRGSGANVLTF	TGTGCCAGCAGCCAAGATTGGCGGACTCGCGGCTCTGGGGCCAACGTCCTGACTTTC
TRBV29-1	TRBJ2-7	-	TRBD1	CSVPGTVPYEQYF	TGCAGCGTTCCCGGGACAGTCCCCTACGAGCAGTACTTC
TRBV14	TRBJ1-2	-	-	CASSQISGRLSTF	TGTGCCAGCAGCCAAATTTCGGGACGGCTGAGCACCTTC
TRBV11-2	TRBJ2-7	few	-	CASSSTEHTGTNSYEQYF	TGTGCCAGCAGCTCAACAGAGCACACCGGGACCAACTCCTACGAGCAGTACTTC
TRBV4-3	TRBJ2-7	few	-	CASSPLGAREQYF	TGCGCCAGCAGCCCCCTAGGGGCTCGGGAGCAGTACTTC